The 16 T cell receptor beta chains listed next were all sequenced from one sample in a study of T cell responses to AZD1222 COVID-19 vaccine. The protocol was immunoSEQ multiplex PCR, while the TCRdb copy is restricted to in-frame clones and leaves out a portion. The sample shows over 150,000 clones, under 95% of them seen only once. This specimen consisted of peripheral blood, obtained on day 0 of AZD1222 vaccination. These TCRs come from an adult in good health.

The chain combines TRBV5-4 with TRBJ2-5; perhaps D is TRBD1 or TRBD2 (6 bases each). V was trimmed by 4 bases and J by 5 bases, leaving 21 bases between them. The CDR3 extends over 16 amino acids. Germline-derived CDR1 and CDR2 are SGHNT and YYREEE (reference sequence). CDR3 loop: CASSRKLSGAGETQYF. The CDR3 DNA follows: TGTGCCAGCAGCCGAAAACTGTCGGGGGCAGGGGAGACCCAGTACTTC.

The rearrangement links TRBV9 to TRBJ2-1; no clear D gene. CDR1 is SGDLS, CDR2 YYNGEE, per germline. This CDR3 spans 13 amino acids. Between the trimmed V and J ends, which lost 0 bases and 6 bases, there was a span of 7 bases. DNA for the CDR3: TGTGCCAGCAGCGTAGCTTCGGGCAATGAGCAGTTCTTC. Its protein product is CASSVASGNEQFF.

In this sample, this clone turned up a few times. V and J are TRBV19 and TRBJ2-7; a weak D match, TRBD1 (6 bases). The germline V and J ends were trimmed by 8 bases and 4 bases, with 12 bases remaining between them. Germline CDR1 and CDR2: LNHDA and SQIVND (reference sequence). The CDR3 consists of 12 residues. The CDR3 nucleotides read TGTGCCAGTTGCTTACAGGGATACGAGCAGTACTTC. Its protein is CASCLQGYEQYF.

The V gene is TRBV5-1, the J gene TRBJ1-4; tentative D call: TRBD1 (5 bases). The V and J ends lost 0 bases and 8 bases respectively, with 11 bases between them. The germline V gene encodes CDR1 SGHRS and CDR2 YFSETQ. The CDR3 length is 14 residues. The chain's CDR3 is CASSLGGPGEKLFF. The DNA of the CDR3 is TGCGCCAGCAGCTTGGGGGGCCCCGGGGAAAAACTGTTTTTT.

Only a few counts were recorded for this clone. The CDR3 region is CASSHLGEALHF. The CDR3 region has the DNA TGTGCCAGCAGCCATCTCGGTGAGGCCCTCCACTTT. V gene TRBV14 combines with J gene TRBJ1-6; no reliable D call. CDR3 length: 12 amino acids. Between the trimmed V and J ends, which lost 3 bases and 14 bases, there was a span of 11 bases. Germline CDR1 SGHDN, CDR2 FVKESK.

The gene calls are TRBV27 and TRBJ1-1; 11 bases line up with TRBD1. Germline CDR1 MNHEY, CDR2 SMNVEV (reference sequence). The length of the CDR3 is 19 residues. The trim removed 5 bases at V and 0 bases at J, leaving 14 bases unmatched. The CDR3 sequence: CASSPGTGGLMGMNTEAFF. For the CDR3, the DNA is TGTGCCAGCAGTCCCGGGACAGGGGGATTGATGGGGATGAACACTGAAGCTTTCTTT.

The chain combines TRBV6-2 or TRBV6-3 with TRBJ2-2; D gene ambiguous. The V end was cut by 2 bases, the J end by 2 bases, with 9 bases between. Germline V gene sequence: CDR1 MNHEY, CDR2 SVGEGT. The CDR3 has 15 residues. CDR3 sequence reads: CASSYGPRNTGELFF. CDR3 bases: TGTGCCAGCAGTTACGGACCACGAAACACCGGGGAGCTGTTTTTT.

In this sample, this clone turned up a few times. The V call is TRBV7-3, the J call TRBJ2-1; 9 nucleotides line up with TRBD2. Germline V gene lookup returns CDR1 SGHTA and CDR2 FQGTGA. This CDR3 is 15 amino acids long. V lost 1 base, J lost 5 bases, and 3 bases stayed unmatched. For the CDR3, the DNA is TGTGCCAGCAGCTTAATGCCTAGCGGGGACAATGAGCAGTTCTTC. Translation: CASSLMPSGDNEQFF. Filled out from reference TRBV7-3 and TRBJ2-1, the complete variable domain reads GAGVSQTPSNKVTEKGKYVELRCDPISGHTALYWYRQSLGQGPEFLIYFQGTGAADDSGLPNDRFFAVRPEGSVSTLKIQRTERGDSAVYLCASSLMPSGDNEQFFGPGTRLTVL.

V gene TRBV27 combines with J gene TRBJ2-1; 7 bases fit TRBD1. The CDR3 spans 13 residues. Trimming took 5 bases from V and 9 from J; bases not matched to a gene: 7. From germline, CDR1 is MNHEY and CDR2 SMNVEV (reference sequence). CDR3 protein: CASSLLTGAEQFF. Written as DNA, the CDR3 is TGTGCCAGCAGTCTCCTAACAGGGGCTGAGCAGTTCTTC.

This rearrangement joins TRBV4-1 to TRBJ1-2; no firm D call. Germline V lookup: CDR1 MGHRA, CDR2 YSYEKL. The germline V and J ends were trimmed by 1 base and 8 bases, with 17 bases remaining between them. The CDR3 has 15 residues. This CDR3 reads CASSQVALGTGGYTF. The CDR3 DNA is TGCGCCAGCAGCCAAGTCGCCTTGGGAACGGGAGGCTACACCTTC.

CDR3 amino acids: CASSDAGYEQYF. DNA for the CDR3: TGTGCCAGCAGTGACGCGGGCTACGAGCAGTACTTC. The rearrangement links TRBV2 to TRBJ2-7; D is perhaps TRBD2 (5 bases). Trimming took 3 bases from V and 3 from J, leaving 6 bases between them. The CDR3 covers 12 residues. Germline V gives CDR1 SNHLY, CDR2 FYNNEI.

The CDR3 DNA is TGTGCCAGCAGTTCGCCCCGAAGGACTACAGGGAGGGACACTGAAGCTTTCTTT. Its translation is CASSSPRRTTGRDTEAFF. The chain is built from TRBV6-2 or TRBV6-3 and TRBJ1-1, with D perhaps TRBD1 (6 bases). The germline gives CDR1 MNHEY, CDR2 SVGEGT. Trimming shortened V by 4 bases and J by 3 bases, and 24 bases separated the two germline ends. CDR3 length: 18 residues.

V gene TRBV6-5 combines with J gene TRBJ2-1; 9 positions match TRBD2. Germline V gene sequence: CDR1 MNHEY, CDR2 SVGAGI. J lost 4 bases, V lost 6 bases, and 7 bases had no gene match. The CDR3 consists of 15 residues. The CDR3 loop is CASSTSGPLYNEQFF. CDR3 bases: TGTGCCAGCAGCACTAGCGGGCCCTTATACAATGAGCAGTTCTTC.

This clone was seen a handful of times. The chain combines TRBV7-9 with TRBJ2-7, with TRBD1 identical over 9 bases. The V gene's germline CDR1 is SEHNR and CDR2 FQNEAQ (reference sequence). The CDR3 sequence is 15 residues long. V lost 4 bases, J lost 3 bases, and 7 bases stayed unmatched. The CDR3 here is CASSSVQDRGYEQYF. DNA for the CDR3: TGTGCCAGCAGCTCCGTCCAGGACAGGGGCTACGAGCAGTACTTC.

The chain combines TRBV6-5 with TRBJ1-2; D not resolved. Trimming stripped 8 bases from V and 3 bases from J, with 13 bases between. Germline-derived CDR1 and CDR2 are MNHEY and SVGAGI. This CDR3 is built from 13 residues. The CDR3 sequence: CASALREDYGYTF. The CDR3, as DNA: TGTGCCAGCGCCCTTCGGGAGGACTATGGCTACACCTTC.

V and J are TRBV30 and TRBJ2-7; maybe TRBD1 (7 bases). Germline V CDR1 and CDR2: GTSNPN, SVGIG (reference sequence). The CDR3 sequence is 14 residues long. V lost 4 bases and J lost 3, with 16 bases in between. The CDR3 DNA sequence: TGTGCCTGGAAGGGGGCGGGACTCCTCTACGAGCAGTACTTC. Encoded protein: CAWKGAGLLYEQYF. The full variable domain, with the rest looked up from reference TRBV30 and TRBJ2-7, is SQTIHQWPATLVQPVGSPLSLECTVEGTSNPNLYWYRQAAGRGLQLLFYSVGIGQISSEVPQNLSASRPQDRQFILSSKKLLLSDSGFYLCAWKGAGLLYEQYFGPGTRLTVT.